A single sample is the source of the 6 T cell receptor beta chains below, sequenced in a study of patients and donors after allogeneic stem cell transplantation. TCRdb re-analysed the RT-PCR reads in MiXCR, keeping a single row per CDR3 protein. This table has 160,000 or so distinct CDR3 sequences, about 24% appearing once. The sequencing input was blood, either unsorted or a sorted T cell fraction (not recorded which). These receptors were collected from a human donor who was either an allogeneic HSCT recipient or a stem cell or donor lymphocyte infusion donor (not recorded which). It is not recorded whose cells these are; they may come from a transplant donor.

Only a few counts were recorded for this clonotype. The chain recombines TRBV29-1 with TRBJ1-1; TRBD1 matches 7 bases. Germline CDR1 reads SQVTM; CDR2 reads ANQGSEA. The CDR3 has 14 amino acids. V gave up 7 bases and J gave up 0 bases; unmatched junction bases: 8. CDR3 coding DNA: TGCAGCGCCCCTCGGGACAGCCTGAACACTGAAGCTTTCTTT. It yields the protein CSAPRDSLNTEAFF.

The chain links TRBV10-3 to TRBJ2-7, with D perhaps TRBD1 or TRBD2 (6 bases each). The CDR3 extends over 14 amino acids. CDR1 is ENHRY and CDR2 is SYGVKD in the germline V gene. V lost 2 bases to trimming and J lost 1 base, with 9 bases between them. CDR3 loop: CAISEGGGSYEQYF. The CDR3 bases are TGTGCCATCAGTGAGGGAGGGGGTTCCTACGAGCAGTACTTC.

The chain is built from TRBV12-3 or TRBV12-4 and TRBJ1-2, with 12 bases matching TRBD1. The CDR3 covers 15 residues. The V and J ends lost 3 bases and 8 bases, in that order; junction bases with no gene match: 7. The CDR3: CASSFPGQGARGYTF. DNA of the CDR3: TGTGCCAGCAGTTTCCCGGGACAGGGGGCGCGGGGCTACACCTTC.

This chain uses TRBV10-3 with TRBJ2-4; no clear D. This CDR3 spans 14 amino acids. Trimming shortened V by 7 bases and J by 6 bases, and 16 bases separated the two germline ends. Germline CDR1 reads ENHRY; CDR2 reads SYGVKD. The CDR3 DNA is TGTGCCATCACCGACGACGTCGCCGGAAACATTCAGTACTTC. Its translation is CAITDDVAGNIQYF.

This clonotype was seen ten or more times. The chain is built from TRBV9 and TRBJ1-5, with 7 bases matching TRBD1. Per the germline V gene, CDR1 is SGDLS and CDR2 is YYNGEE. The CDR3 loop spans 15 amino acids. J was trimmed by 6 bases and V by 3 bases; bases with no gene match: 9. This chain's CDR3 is CASSGTGATTQPQHF. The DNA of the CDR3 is TGTGCCAGCAGCGGAACAGGGGCGACGACTCAGCCCCAGCATTTT.

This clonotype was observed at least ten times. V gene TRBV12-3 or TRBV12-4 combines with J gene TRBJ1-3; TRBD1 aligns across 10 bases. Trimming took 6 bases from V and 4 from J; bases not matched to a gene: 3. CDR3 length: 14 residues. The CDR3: CASSVDRGGNTIYF. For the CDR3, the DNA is TGTGCCAGCAGCGTGGACAGGGGGGGAAACACCATATATTTT.